A single sample gave rise to the 26 T cell receptor beta chains below, sequenced in a study of regulatory T cells in long-lasting Graves disease. The TCR beta library used iRepertoire HTBI primers with Arm-PCR amplification of CDR3. TCRdb reprocessed the multiplex PCR reads with MiXCR, giving one entry per CDR3 protein. The table lists under 450,000 distinct CDR3 sequences, around 16% of them singletons, with 20% to 25% in the top ten. Time point specified: newly diagnosed GD, antithyroid drugs for less than 3 months. The TCR library was made from RNA that had been extracted from PBMCs in TRIzol. A further study also used this sample, focusing on T cells in Graves' hyperthyroidism and ophthalmopathy.

Sequencing used peripheral blood mononuclear cells (PBMCs), obtained at new diagnosis, from a patient treated with antithyroid drugs. These TCRs come from a woman aged 18-29 years with Graves disease.

The chain has TRBV2 and TRBJ1-4; unclear D gene. V was cut by 8 bases and J by 7 bases, with 14 bases left in between. From germline, CDR1 is SNHLY and CDR2 FYNNEI. There are 13 residues in the CDR3. CDR3 loop: CASSRWKSEKLFF. The CDR3 DNA reads TGTGCCAGCTCTCGATGGAAAAGTGAAAAACTGTTTTTT.

V and J are TRBV29-1 and TRBJ2-2; D unclear. Germline V gene data show CDR1 as SQVTM and CDR2 as ANQGSEA. The CDR3 covers 11 residues. The ends were cut back, 6 bases at V and 4 bases at J, with 6 bases in the middle. The CDR3 sequence: CSVDSTGELFF. In nucleotides, the CDR3 is TGCAGCGTCGACTCCACCGGGGAGCTGTTTTTT.

This clonotype was detected ten times or more. V and J are TRBV24-1 and TRBJ2-3; D is perhaps TRBD1 (5 bases). The germline V gene encodes CDR1 KGHDR and CDR2 SFDVKD. CDR3 length: 14 amino acids. Trimming removed 4 bases from V and 2 bases from J, with 9 bases in between. The CDR3 is CATSDRQTTDTQYF. CDR3 sequence (DNA): TGTGCCACCAGTGACCGACAGACCACAGATACGCAGTATTTT.

Worth noting for this clonotype: A read error may be the cause here, since a much bigger clone is one base away. The J gene is TRBJ1-4, the V gene TRBV18, with 7 bases matching TRBD1. This CDR3 spans 12 amino acids. Germline loops: CDR1 KGHSH, CDR2 LQKENI. V shed 6 bases and J 9 bases; nucleotides not matched to a gene: 4. In nucleotides, the CDR3 is TGTGCCAGCTCTCCAGGGGGGAAAAAACTGTTTTTT. Its protein product is CASSPGGKKLFF.

This clonotype was counted many times. J is TRBJ2-7 and V is TRBV5-1; a weak D match, TRBD1 (5 bases). The CDR3 has 15 residues. The V gene's germline CDR1 is SGHRS and CDR2 YFSETQ. V shed 3 bases and J shed 1 base, with 14 bases lying between them. CDR3: CASSSRDSFSYEQYF. CDR3 DNA: TGCGCCAGCAGCTCCAGGGATTCTTTTTCCTACGAGCAGTACTTC.

This clonotype was observed a few times. The chain uses TRBV5-1 and TRBJ1-1; possibly TRBD1 for D (5 bases). The CDR3 extends over 15 amino acids. The germline gives CDR1 SGHRS, CDR2 YFSETQ. V lost 1 base, J lost 0 bases, and 10 bases lay in between. CDR3 nucleotide sequence: TGCGCCAGCAGCTTGCGACAGCTAATGAACACTGAAGCTTTCTTT. Amino acids: CASSLRQLMNTEAFF.

This clonotype occurred a few times. This rearrangement joins TRBV29-1 to TRBJ2-3, with D perhaps TRBD2 (5 bases). V was clipped by 4 bases and J by 6 bases, with 14 bases between them. CDR3 length: 13 residues. Germline assignment: CDR1 SQVTM and CDR2 ANQGSEA. In DNA, the CDR3 is TGCAGCGTTGGAACTAGATTTGCTGATACGCAGTATTTT. Translated, it gives CSVGTRFADTQYF.

Many counts were recorded for this clonotype. The chain joins TRBV18 to TRBJ2-7; unclear D gene. The germline V gene has CDR1 KGHSH and CDR2 LQKENI. Trimming cost V 3 bases and J 2 bases, with 11 bases left between them. This CDR3 has 14 amino acids. CDR3 protein: CASSPPDDPYEQYF. The CDR3 nucleotides are TGTGCCAGCTCACCCCCGGACGACCCCTACGAGCAGTACTTC.

This clonotype was recorded many times. The chain couples TRBV28 to TRBJ1-2, with TRBD1 as a possible D gene (6 bases). The CDR3 is made up of 13 amino acids. V was pared by 2 bases and J by 8 bases, with 12 bases between. Germline V lookup: CDR1 MDHEN, CDR2 SYDVKM. CDR3 in amino acids: CASSLKGGWGYTF. CDR3 in DNA: TGTGCCAGCAGTTTAAAGGGGGGTTGGGGCTACACCTTC.

J is TRBJ1-2 and V is TRBV3-1; D might be TRBD1 (5 bases). CDR1 and CDR2 (germline): LGHDT, YNNKEL (reference sequence). The CDR3 runs 14 residues. The V and J ends lost 6 bases and 4 bases respectively, with 15 bases between them. CDR3 protein: CASRGLAGGYGYTF. The CDR3 region has the DNA TGTGCCAGCAGGGGACTAGCGGGGGGCTATGGCTACACCTTC.

This clonotype showed up many times. The chain combines TRBV30 with TRBJ1-2; D not certain. This CDR3 has 13 amino acids. V shed 2 bases and J shed 3 bases, with 10 bases lying between them. Germline V gives CDR1 GTSNPN, CDR2 SVGIG (reference sequence). The CDR3 DNA reads TGTGCCTGGAGTCCAAAGGGCGACTATGGCTACACCTTC. It yields the protein CAWSPKGDYGYTF.

This clonotype was counted many times. The V gene is TRBV20-1, the J gene TRBJ2-1; 14 nucleotides line up with TRBD2. This CDR3 is built from 16 residues. Germline values: CDR1 DFQATT, CDR2 SNEGSKA (reference sequence). The V and J ends lost 1 base and 1 base, in that order; junction bases with no gene match: 0. CDR3 sequence (DNA): TGCAGTGCTAGAGGGACTAGCGGGGGGTCCTACAATGAGCAGTTCTTC. Its translation is CSARGTSGGSYNEQFF.

At least ten counts were recorded for this clonotype. The chain has TRBV18 and TRBJ2-2; 7 positions agree with TRBD1. The CDR3 contains 15 residues. With V trimmed by 3 bases and J by 1 base, 2 bases remained unmatched. Germline V gene lookup returns CDR1 KGHSH and CDR2 LQKENI. The CDR3 region is CASSPRDRNTGELFF. In DNA, the CDR3 is TGTGCCAGCTCACCCCGGGACAGGAACACCGGGGAGCTGTTTTTT.

The chain uses TRBV5-1 and TRBJ2-1; TRBD2 matches at 11 bases. Germline V gene lookup returns CDR1 SGHRS and CDR2 YFSETQ. This CDR3 contains 16 residues. V was pared by 4 bases and J by 5 bases, with 8 bases of the junction left unmatched. As DNA, the CDR3 is TGCGCCAGCAGCAGCCAAGGGACTAGCGGTCACAATGAGCAGTTCTTC. Translation: CASSSQGTSGHNEQFF.

This clonotype has a handful of counts. The rearrangement links TRBV7-9 to TRBJ1-1; no definite D call. With 5 bases removed from V and 4 bases from J, the gap between germline ends came to 8 bases. This CDR3 region has 12 residues. CDR1 is SEHNR, CDR2 FQNEAQ, per germline (reference sequence). CDR3 region: CASSIAGTEAFF. CDR3 coding DNA: TGTGCCAGCAGCATCGCGGGCACTGAAGCTTTCTTT.

There are a few counts of this clonotype. Given a much more abundant clone one base away, this may be a read error. V is TRBV2 and J is TRBJ2-4, with 9 bases fitting TRBD2. CDR1 is SNHLY, CDR2 FYNNEI, per germline. CDR3 size: 13 residues. V gave up 7 bases and J gave up 11 bases; unmatched junction bases: 9. In DNA, the CDR3 is TGTGCCAGCATGGGTAGCGGGGGAGGCGTTCAGTACTTC. Translated, it gives CASMGSGGGVQYF.

This clonotype was seen ten or more times. The gene calls are TRBV30 and TRBJ1-5; D gene uncertain. Trimming cost V 0 bases and J 7 bases, with 13 bases left between them. The CDR3 has 14 amino acids. CDR1 and CDR2 from the germline V gene are GTSNPN and SVGIG (reference sequence). In DNA, the CDR3 is TGTGCCTGGAGTGTAAACACCCGCGGCCAGCCCCAGCATTTT. Translation: CAWSVNTRGQPQHF.

The sample holds many counts of this clonotype. The chain employs TRBV2 and TRBJ2-5; D call uncertain. Germline assignment: CDR1 SNHLY and CDR2 FYNNEI. CDR3 size: 12 residues. Deletions cut 7 bases from V and 0 bases from J, with 6 bases between. This chain's CDR3 is CASKGYQETQYF. Here the CDR3 DNA reads TGTGCCAGCAAAGGCTACCAAGAGACCCAGTACTTC. The variable domain in full, completed from reference TRBV2 and TRBJ2-5, reads EPEVTQTPSHQVTQMGQEVILRCVPISNHLYFYWYRQILGQKVEFLVSFYNNEISEKSEIFDDQFSVERPDGSNFTLKIRSTKLEDSAMYFCASKGYQETQYFGPGTRLLVL.

V and J are TRBV5-1 and TRBJ1-3, with unresolved D. There are 15 residues in the CDR3. Germline V gene sequence: CDR1 SGHRS, CDR2 YFSETQ. Trimming took 2 bases from V and 0 from J, leaving 9 bases between them. CDR3 residues: CASSFNFDSGNTIYF. The CDR3 DNA is TGCGCCAGCAGCTTTAACTTCGACTCTGGAAACACCATATATTTT.

This chain connects TRBV24-1 to TRBJ2-7; D is tentatively TRBD1 or TRBD2 (5 bases each). Per germline, CDR1 KGHDR and CDR2 SFDVKD. Between the trimmed V and J ends, which lost 6 bases and 4 bases, there was a span of 12 bases. CDR3 length equals 13 residues. This CDR3 reads CATSPGTDYEQYF. The DNA for the CDR3 is TGTGCCACCAGTCCCGGGACGGATTACGAGCAGTACTTC.

This clonotype appeared a few times. V and J are TRBV24-1 and TRBJ1-1, with no clear D. Per the germline V gene, CDR1 is KGHDR and CDR2 is SFDVKD. The CDR3 covers 13 residues. V lost 5 bases to trimming and J lost 1 base, with 7 bases between them. The CDR3 DNA follows: TGTGCCACCAGTGGGCATAAGAACACTGAAGCTTTCTTT. It is translated as CATSGHKNTEAFF.

This clonotype was counted many times. The chain couples TRBV20-1 to TRBJ1-6, with 8 nucleotides matching TRBD1. Per the germline V gene, CDR1 is DFQATT and CDR2 is SNEGSKA (reference sequence). The trim removed 4 bases at V and 9 bases at J, leaving 5 bases unmatched. This CDR3 contains 13 residues. CDR3 DNA: TGCAGTGCTACCGGGACAGGTGGTTCACCCCTCCACTTT. This codes for CSATGTGGSPLHF.

This clonotype was seen many times. The chain combines TRBV30 with TRBJ2-3; D assignment may be TRBD1 or TRBD2 (6 bases each). The CDR3 loop spans 15 amino acids. Trimming removed 1 base at V and 0 bases at J, with 11 bases between. Per germline, CDR1 GTSNPN and CDR2 SVGIG (reference sequence). The DNA of the CDR3 is TGTGCCTGGAGTGGCGGGACATCTAGCACAGATACGCAGTATTTT. Its translation: CAWSGGTSSTDTQYF.

This clonotype was counted only a few times. The V call is TRBV29-1, the J call TRBJ2-2, with D possibly TRBD2 on 6 matching bases. In germline, CDR1 is SQVTM, CDR2 ANQGSEA. The length of the CDR3 is 13 residues. The V end lost 7 bases, the J end lost 6 bases, and 15 bases lay between the germline ends. CDR3: CSGGVKGSGELFF. The CDR3, as DNA: TGCAGCGGGGGGGTCAAAGGGTCCGGGGAGCTGTTTTTT.

This sequence joins TRBV19 and TRBJ2-3; 9 bases line up with TRBD2. Germline V gives CDR1 LNHDA, CDR2 SQIVND (reference sequence). CDR3 length: 15 amino acids. The ends lost 6 bases at V and 1 base at J; junction bases unmatched: 5. The CDR3 DNA reads TGTGCCAGTAGACCCGCGGGGGGGCGCACAGATACGCAGTATTTT. Encoded protein: CASRPAGGRTDTQYF.

This clonotype was seen a handful of times. The rearrangement links TRBV5-1 to TRBJ2-3; possible D gene TRBD2, 6 bases. Germline CDR1 reads SGHRS; CDR2 reads YFSETQ. Trimming took 0 bases from V and 3 from J, leaving 14 bases between them. CDR3 length: 16 residues. The CDR3 is CASSLGVAADTDTQYF. DNA for the CDR3: TGCGCCAGCAGCTTGGGGGTAGCGGCGGATACAGATACGCAGTATTTT.